A single sample gave rise to the 31 T cell receptor beta chains below, sequenced in a study of T cell responses to AZD1222 COVID-19 vaccine. Generated by immunoSEQ multiplex PCR, the TCRdb table keeps only in-frame clones and is missing some. The repertoire holds approximately 150,000 clones, with about 90% as singletons. The sample was peripheral blood, taken 28 days after the second dose of the MenACWY control vaccine. The receptors were gathered from an adult who received the MenACWY meningococcal vaccine as a control.

The CDR3 loop is CASSLDIGLAGGTGELFF. The CDR3 DNA sequence: TGTGCCAGCAGCTTAGATATCGGACTAGCGGGGGGCACCGGGGAGCTGTTTTTT. This chain connects TRBV11-3 to TRBJ2-2; TRBD2 matches 14 bases. V trimming: 0 bases; J trimming: 4 bases; junction bases outside the gene matches: 4. The CDR3 is 18 amino acids. CDR1 SGHNT and CDR2 YENEEA come from the germline V gene.

The V call is TRBV7-2, the J call TRBJ1-5, with D unresolved. The CDR3 consists of 15 residues. CDR1 is SGHTA and CDR2 is FQGNSA in the germline V gene. With 1 base removed from V and 1 base from J, the gap between germline ends came to 8 bases. In nucleotides, the CDR3 is TGTGCCAGCAGCTTAGAGGGCAAAAGCAATCAGCCCCAGCATTTT. Residues: CASSLEGKSNQPQHF.

The chain links TRBV28 to TRBJ2-7; 11 nucleotides agree with TRBD1. CDR3 length: 14 amino acids. The V segment lost 6 bases and the J segment 3 bases; nucleotides outside the gene matches: 4. Germline loops: CDR1 MDHEN, CDR2 SYDVKM. CDR3 sequence: CASRRTGGGYEQYF. As DNA, the CDR3 is TGTGCCAGCAGGCGGACAGGGGGCGGCTACGAGCAGTACTTC. The full variable domain, in which reference TRBV28 and TRBJ2-7 provide the parts outside the CDR3, is DVKVTQSSRYLVKRTGEKVFLECVQDMDHENMFWYRQDPGLGLRLIYFSYDVKMKEKGDIPEGYSVSREKKERFSLILESASTNQTSMYLCASRRTGGGYEQYFGPGTRLTVT.

The rearrangement joins TRBV6-5 to TRBJ1-1; tentatively, D is TRBD1 (5 bases). Germline lookup yields CDR1 MNHEY and CDR2 SVGAGI. The V and J ends lost 5 bases and 6 bases respectively, with 13 bases between them. The CDR3 runs 13 residues. CDR3 coding DNA: TGTGCCAGCAGTCTCAGGACAAACGCTGAAGCTTTCTTT. The encoded protein is CASSLRTNAEAFF.

The chain carries TRBV5-6 and TRBJ2-7; D is possibly TRBD2 (6 bases). Per the germline V gene, CDR1 is SGHDT and CDR2 is YYEEEE. The CDR3 is 12 residues long. V dropped 5 bases and J dropped 11 bases, with 17 bases sitting between them. The CDR3 nucleotides read TGTGCCAGCAGTAACCTCCGGGGGATGGAGTACTTC. Amino acids: CASSNLRGMEYF.

This chain joins TRBV28 and TRBJ1-2, with D hard to call. Germline V gene data show CDR1 as MDHEN and CDR2 as SYDVKM. Trimming took 4 bases from V and 4 from J, leaving 4 bases between them. CDR3 length: 11 amino acids. In DNA form, the CDR3 reads TGTGCCAGCAGTTACCTCTATGGCTACACCTTC. Residues: CASSYLYGYTF.

The chain combines TRBV7-2 with TRBJ1-2; D gene unclear. The CDR3 is 15 residues long. The V end was cut by 3 bases, the J end by 0 bases, with 11 bases between. In germline, CDR1 is SGHTA, CDR2 FQGNSA. The CDR3 loop is CASSFLWGANYGYTF. In nucleotides, the CDR3 is TGTGCCAGCAGCTTTCTATGGGGAGCTAACTATGGCTACACCTTC.

The rearrangement links TRBV7-2 to TRBJ2-5; TRBD2 aligns across 9 bases. The CDR3 is 16 residues long. Germline V CDR1 and CDR2: SGHTA, FQGNSA. V gave up 2 bases and J gave up 7 bases; unmatched junction bases: 11. CDR3 sequence (DNA): TGTGCCAGCAGCTTACGTCCTAGCGGGGTCCAGAGGACCCAGTACTTC. It specifies CASSLRPSGVQRTQYF.

The chain uses TRBV20-1 and TRBJ2-7; TRBD2 aligns across 15 bases. The CDR3 length is 15 residues. Germline V lookup: CDR1 DFQATT, CDR2 SNEGSKA (reference sequence). The junction had 7 bases not matched to a gene; V was cut back by 3 bases and J by 7 bases. For the CDR3, the DNA is TGCAGTGCTAGTACCGCCGGGACTAGCGGGGGGGAGCAGTACTTC. It specifies CSASTAGTSGGEQYF.

The V gene is TRBV7-3, the J gene TRBJ1-1; no reliable D call. The CDR3 loop spans 14 amino acids. Germline CDR1 SGHTA, CDR2 FQGTGA. V was pared by 5 bases and J by 2 bases, with 12 bases between. The DNA of the CDR3 is TGTGCCAGCAGCAGGTCTGGAAAAAACACTGAAGCTTTCTTT. Protein: CASSRSGKNTEAFF.

This clone came up once. The chain joins TRBV10-3 to TRBJ2-3; D perhaps matches TRBD2 (6 bases). The CDR3 covers 16 residues. Germline CDR1 reads ENHRY; CDR2 reads SYGVKD. Between the trimmed V and J ends, which lost 4 bases and 0 bases, there was a span of 14 bases. The DNA for the CDR3 is TGTGCCATCAGTGGAGGACCGGGGACTAGCACAGATACGCAGTATTTT. It translates to CAISGGPGTSTDTQYF.

This chain uses TRBV11-1 with TRBJ2-1; 14 nucleotides align to TRBD2. Germline V gene sequence: CDR1 SGHAT, CDR2 FQDESV (reference sequence). The V and J ends lost 5 bases and 9 bases, in that order; junction bases with no gene match: 9. This CDR3 spans 16 amino acids. The DNA for the CDR3 is TGTGCCAGCAGCCTGACGACTAGCGGGAGGGGTGCTGAGCAGTTCTTC. Its translation: CASSLTTSGRGAEQFF.

The V call is TRBV18, the J call TRBJ2-6; TRBD1 agrees at 10 bases. This CDR3 region has 16 residues. Germline V CDR1 and CDR2: KGHSH, LQKENI. The ends lost 5 bases at V and 2 bases at J; junction bases unmatched: 3. In DNA, the CDR3 is TGTGCCAGCTCAAGACAGGGGGCGACTGGGGCCAACGTCCTGACTTTC. Translated, it gives CASSRQGATGANVLTF.

V gene TRBV27 combines with J gene TRBJ2-2, with 7 bases matching TRBD1. The germline CDR1 and CDR2 sequences are MNHEY and SMNVEV (reference sequence). The trim removed 4 bases at V and 5 bases at J, leaving 4 bases unmatched. The CDR3 loop spans 14 amino acids. CDR3 in amino acids: CASSSRQGTGELFF. CDR3 coding DNA: TGTGCCAGCAGTTCCCGACAGGGTACCGGGGAGCTGTTTTTT.

The chain is built from TRBV6-5 and TRBJ2-2, with 9 bases identical to TRBD1. Germline lookup yields CDR1 MNHEY and CDR2 SVGAGI. The CDR3 covers 15 residues. Germline trimming cut 2 bases from V and 7 bases from J; bases unmatched to any gene: 5. CDR3 DNA: TGTGCCAGCAGTTACCACAGGGGGCAGGGCGGGGAGCTGTTTTTT. The encoded protein is CASSYHRGQGGELFF.

The V and J genes are TRBV27 and TRBJ1-3; D not resolved. This CDR3 region has 16 residues. The V gene lost 3 bases and the J gene lost 2 bases, with 14 bases spanning the gap. Germline V gives CDR1 MNHEY, CDR2 SMNVEV (reference sequence). CDR3 in DNA: TGTGCCAGCAGTTTTTTGGAAGACTATCCTGGAAACACCATATATTTT. Residues: CASSFLEDYPGNTIYF.

The V and J genes are TRBV19 and TRBJ1-2; no reliable D call. Germline values: CDR1 LNHDA, CDR2 SQIVND (reference sequence). This CDR3 has 14 amino acids. The V end lost 6 bases, the J end lost 0 bases, and 11 bases lay between the germline ends. CDR3 region: CASSETLTNYGYTF. In nucleotides, the CDR3 is TGTGCCAGTAGCGAGACCCTTACTAACTATGGCTACACCTTC. The full variable domain, rest sourced from reference TRBV19 and TRBJ1-2, is DGGITQSPKYLFRKEGQNVTLSCEQNLNHDAMYWYRQDPGQGLRLIYYSQIVNDFQKGDIAEGYSVSREKKESFPLTVTSAQKNPTAFYLCASSETLTNYGYTFGSGTRLTVV.

The chain is built from TRBV28 and TRBJ2-4, with no clear D. This CDR3 contains 15 residues. Germline V gene sequence: CDR1 MDHEN, CDR2 SYDVKM. V was shortened by 5 bases and J by 0 bases, with 11 bases between the two germline ends. The CDR3 DNA follows: TGTGCCAGCAGTGTAAAGATCCTAGCCAAAAACATTCAGTACTTC. It specifies CASSVKILAKNIQYF.

This clone showed up just once. This chain uses TRBV28 with TRBJ2-7; 9 bases are a match to TRBD2. This CDR3 region has 14 residues. Germline-derived CDR1 and CDR2 are MDHEN and SYDVKM. V shed 5 bases, J shed 8 bases, and the junction held 10 bases outside the gene matches. The CDR3 here is CASSDSGGGFQQYF. The CDR3 coding sequence is TGTGCCAGCAGTGATAGCGGGGGAGGCTTTCAGCAGTACTTC.

The rearrangement joins TRBV12-3 or TRBV12-4 to TRBJ1-5; no reliable D call. The CDR3 sequence is 13 residues long. The ends were cut back, 6 bases at V and 7 bases at J, with 13 bases in the middle. As DNA, the CDR3 is TGTGCCAGCAGGTTCAGAAGGGAACAGCCCCAGCATTTT. It specifies CASRFRREQPQHF.

This rearrangement joins TRBV5-1 to TRBJ1-1; D uncertain. Germline V lookup: CDR1 SGHRS, CDR2 YFSETQ. CDR3 length: 13 amino acids. The germline V and J ends were trimmed by 4 bases and 0 bases, with 7 bases remaining between them. CDR3 nucleotide sequence: TGCGCCAGCAGCGCGACTATGAACACTGAAGCTTTCTTT. Residues: CASSATMNTEAFF.

The chain joins TRBV11-2 to TRBJ1-2, with D hard to call. In germline, CDR1 is SGHAT, CDR2 FQNNGV. The ends were cut back, 6 bases at V and 3 bases at J, with 20 bases in the middle. The CDR3 length is 16 residues. This CDR3 reads CASSSTGGFPYYGYTF. CDR3 nucleotides: TGTGCCAGCAGTTCAACCGGAGGGTTCCCTTACTATGGCTACACCTTC.

The chain uses TRBV3-1 (or the pseudogene TRBV3-2) and TRBJ2-1; D is undetermined. The germline gives CDR1 LGHDT, CDR2 YNNKEL (reference sequence). The CDR3 sequence is 16 residues long. The germline V and J ends were trimmed by 5 bases and 0 bases, with 14 bases remaining between them. CDR3 sequence: CASSSPTKGSYNEQFF. The CDR3 DNA sequence: TGTGCCAGCAGCTCCCCCACAAAGGGCTCCTACAATGAGCAGTTCTTC.

The CDR3 region is CATSGLPGQGEAGELFF. The CDR3 nucleotides are TGTGCCACCAGTGGCCTGCCGGGACAGGGGGAGGCCGGGGAGCTGTTTTTT. The J gene is TRBJ2-2, the V gene TRBV24-1, with TRBD1 matching over 11 bases. V dropped 5 bases and J dropped 6; count of bases not matched to a gene: 10. This CDR3 comprises 17 residues. CDR1 and CDR2 (germline): KGHDR, SFDVKD.

The chain links TRBV30 to TRBJ1-1; no clear D gene. There are 12 residues in the CDR3. V lost 4 bases, J lost 7 bases, and 13 bases lay in between. CDR1 and CDR2 (germline): GTSNPN, SVGIG (reference sequence). The CDR3 sequence: CAWNHQTVEAFF. CDR3 nucleotides: TGTGCCTGGAACCACCAGACGGTTGAAGCTTTCTTT.

The gene calls are TRBV2 and TRBJ2-3, with D maybe TRBD1 (7 bases). The CDR3 is 16 amino acids. Trimming stripped 7 bases from V and 0 bases from J, with 17 bases between. Germline values: CDR1 SNHLY, CDR2 FYNNEI. CDR3 DNA sequence: TGTGCCAGCACCTACATGGCAGGGGGGAGCACAGATACGCAGTATTTT. This translates into CASTYMAGGSTDTQYF.

V gene TRBV6-2 or TRBV6-3 combines with J gene TRBJ1-1; possible D gene TRBD1, 5 bases. The germline gives CDR1 MNHEY, CDR2 SVGEGT. Trimming cost V 2 bases and J 1 base, with 11 bases left between them. This CDR3 has 15 residues. This chain's CDR3 is CASSYRGTENTEAFF. The DNA of the CDR3 is TGTGCCAGCAGTTACCGTGGGACGGAGAACACTGAAGCTTTCTTT.

The chain joins TRBV15 to TRBJ1-6, with D possibly being TRBD1 (5 bases). This CDR3 has 15 residues. Trimming pared 0 bases from V and 9 bases from J, leaving 12 bases between. The V gene's germline CDR1 is LNHNV and CDR2 YYDKDF (reference sequence). Here the CDR3 DNA reads TGTGCCACCAGCAGAGATCTGACCGGGGGTTCACCCCTCCACTTT. Protein product: CATSRDLTGGSPLHF.

The gene calls are TRBV28 and TRBJ1-4; D is perhaps TRBD1 (5 bases). The CDR3 covers 14 residues. Between the trimmed V and J ends, which lost 5 bases and 7 bases, there was a span of 14 bases. The germline CDR1 and CDR2 sequences are MDHEN and SYDVKM. As DNA, the CDR3 is TGTGCCAGCAGTGCGTCTCAGGGTCGTGAAAAACTGTTTTTT. Protein sequence: CASSASQGREKLFF.

The rearrangement joins TRBV28 to TRBJ1-3; D is undetermined. From germline, CDR1 is MDHEN and CDR2 SYDVKM. The CDR3 runs 13 residues. V lost 7 bases to trimming and J lost 2 bases, with 9 bases between them. CDR3 DNA sequence: TGTGCCAGCACTTCTGGGACTGGAAACACCATATATTTT. This codes for CASTSGTGNTIYF.

In its sample, this clone was seen once. One end of the junction does not line up with germline, which may come from a read error. This chain uses TRBV7-7 with TRBJ2-1; D unresolved. This CDR3 is built from 13 residues. Germline CDR1 reads SSHAT; CDR2 reads FNYEAQ (reference sequence). The CDR3 spells CASSLAVWQQQFF. CDR3 DNA sequence: TGTGCTAGCAGCTTAGCAGTCTGGCAGCAGCAGTTCTTC.